The 13 T cell receptor beta chains in this list originate from one sample, sequenced in a study of T cell changes during pregnancy in multiple sclerosis. The assay was immunoSEQ multiplex PCR, and TCRdb's table has in-frame clones only and misses some. The data show approximately 34,000 clones, with just over 90% seen just once and roughly an eighth held by the top ten. The sequencing used CD8+ T cells from peripheral blood mononuclear cells, collected in the first trimester of pregnancy. The receptor source for this set is a female donor with multiple sclerosis, enrolled in a pregnancy study.

The CDR3 DNA reads TGTGCCAGCAGCCTTTCGGGGTTCGGGTCCCTTTACGAGCAGTACTTC. Its translation: CASSLSGFGSLYEQYF. The chain links TRBV27 to TRBJ2-7, with a weak D call TRBD2 (5 bases). CDR1 and CDR2 from the germline V gene are MNHEY and SMNVEV (reference sequence). The CDR3 extends over 16 amino acids. Between the trimmed V and J ends, which lost 6 bases and 4 bases, there was a span of 22 bases.

The chain combines TRBV28 with TRBJ2-7; tentatively, D is TRBD2 (6 bases). The V gene's germline CDR1 is MDHEN and CDR2 SYDVKM. The CDR3 has 15 residues. V gave up 6 bases and J gave up 3 bases, with 18 bases separating them. DNA of the CDR3: TGTGCCAGCAGCCCGATCGGTGGGGGGAACTACGAGCAGTACTTC. Its translation is CASSPIGGGNYEQYF.

The genes are TRBV10-3 and TRBJ1-1; D gene ambiguous. Trimming left V 3 bases short and J 0 bases short, with 8 bases between. This CDR3 region has 14 residues. Looked up from germline, CDR1 is ENHRY and CDR2 is SYGVKD. CDR3 residues: CAISDRFVNTEAFF. The CDR3 DNA reads as TGTGCCATCAGTGACCGGTTTGTGAACACTGAAGCTTTCTTT.

This chain joins TRBV29-1 and TRBJ2-5, with 7 bases fitting TRBD1. CDR3 length equals 12 residues. J lost 5 bases, V lost 3 bases, and 3 bases had no gene match. Germline lookup yields CDR1 SQVTM and CDR2 ANQGSEA. The chain's CDR3 is CSVDPTGETQYF. The CDR3 coding sequence is TGCAGCGTTGATCCGACAGGGGAGACCCAGTACTTC. Full variable domain (missing parts from reference TRBV29-1 and TRBJ2-5): SAVISQKPSRDICQRGTSLTIQCQVDSQVTMMFWYRQQPGQSLTLIATANQGSEATYESGFVIDKFPISRPNLTFSTLTVSNMSPEDSSIYLCSVDPTGETQYFGPGTRLLVL.

The chain joins TRBV5-1 to TRBJ2-7; 7 nucleotides align to TRBD2. The CDR3 consists of 14 residues. V lost 2 bases to trimming and J lost 4 bases; unmatched junction nucleotides: 6. Germline CDR1 SGHRS, CDR2 YFSETQ. This CDR3 reads CASSLSAGRYEQYF. CDR3 nucleotides: TGCGCCAGCAGCTTATCAGCGGGACGGTACGAGCAGTACTTC.

The sample holds a few counts of this clone. The chain has TRBV28 and TRBJ2-4, with 9 bases fitting TRBD2. This CDR3 has 15 amino acids. V trimming: 5 bases; J trimming: 8 bases; junction bases outside the gene matches: 10. Germline V CDR1 and CDR2: MDHEN, SYDVKM. The CDR3 loop is CASSPSGLATDIQYF. The CDR3 nucleotides read TGTGCCAGCAGTCCATCAGGACTAGCGACCGACATTCAGTACTTC.

V usage is TRBV7-9 and J usage is TRBJ1-5, with TRBD1 as a possible D gene (5 bases). Deletions cut 5 bases from V and 5 bases from J, with 16 bases between. CDR1 and CDR2 (germline): SEHNR, FQNEAQ (reference sequence). The CDR3 contains 15 residues. The CDR3: CASSRGWSSDQPQHF. The CDR3 DNA sequence: TGTGCCAGCAGCAGGGGTTGGTCGTCTGATCAGCCCCAGCATTTT.

The rearrangement links TRBV6-5 to TRBJ1-3; D is ambiguous. This CDR3 has 14 residues. Trimming left V 6 bases short and J 0 bases short, with 9 bases between. Germline CDR1 is MNHEY and CDR2 is SVGAGI. In DNA, the CDR3 is TGTGCCAGCAGCCCCCGCGACTCTGGAAACACCATATATTTT. This codes for CASSPRDSGNTIYF.

The CDR3 spells CASSLKRSGQPYGYTF. CDR3 nucleotide sequence: TGTGCCAGCAGTTTAAAGAGGTCGGGACAGCCATATGGCTACACCTTC. The chain links TRBV27 to TRBJ1-2, with 7 positions matching TRBD1. The ends lost 2 bases at V and 5 bases at J; junction bases unmatched: 11. There are 16 residues in the CDR3. In germline, CDR1 is MNHEY, CDR2 SMNVEV (reference sequence).

V and J are TRBV9 and TRBJ1-1; TRBD1 matches 8 bases. The germline gives CDR1 SGDLS, CDR2 YYNGEE. The trim removed 0 bases at V and 3 bases at J, leaving 4 bases unmatched. This CDR3 is built from 15 residues. CDR3 protein: CASSVDSQGDTEAFF. CDR3 DNA sequence: TGTGCCAGCAGCGTAGATTCACAGGGGGACACTGAAGCTTTCTTT.

The V and J genes are TRBV7-8 and TRBJ2-3; D gene unclear. V lost 4 bases and J 1 base, leaving 6 bases between the germline ends. From germline, CDR1 is SGHVS and CDR2 FQNEAQ. This CDR3 comprises 13 residues. The CDR3 DNA follows: TGTGCCAGCAGCTCCGTCGGCACAGATACGCAGTATTTT. This translates into CASSSVGTDTQYF.

This clone occurred a few times. The chain carries TRBV28 and TRBJ1-2, with D perhaps matching TRBD1 (6 bases). CDR3 length equals 12 residues. V was pared by 2 bases and J by 7 bases, with 8 bases between. Germline assignment: CDR1 MDHEN and CDR2 SYDVKM. The CDR3 DNA reads TGTGCCAGCAGTTTAGGGGGCTCTGGCTACACCTTC. Protein product: CASSLGGSGYTF.

This clone has a single count. The rearrangement links TRBV7-9 to TRBJ2-5, with 7 nucleotides matching TRBD2. Germline-derived CDR1 and CDR2 are SEHNR and FQNEAQ (reference sequence). The CDR3 runs 14 residues. The V gene end was trimmed by 3 bases and the J gene end by 5 bases; junction bases not matched to a gene: 6. CDR3 bases: TGTGCCAGCAGCTTCCCGGGAGGTCTGGAGACCCAGTACTTC. It is translated as CASSFPGGLETQYF. Full variable domain (remainder filled in from reference TRBV7-9 and TRBJ2-5): DTGVSQNPRHKITKRGQNVTFRCDPISEHNRLYWYRQTLGQGPEFLTYFQNEAQLEKSRLLSDRFSAERPKGSFSTLEIQRTEQGDSAMYLCASSFPGGLETQYFGPGTRLLVL.